Following are 7 T cell receptor beta chains from one sample sequenced in a study of shared clonotypes between healthy human individuals. Profiled with immunoSEQ multiplex PCR; TCRdb holds only in-frame clones, not every one. The sample shows 780,000 or so clones, over 55% of them seen only once. The specimen sequenced was memory CD4+ T cells sorted from blood. Subset reported: CD45RA-negative fraction. These receptors all stem from a woman aged 30 to 39 in good health.

The CDR3 sequence: CASRDRGNEKLFF. As DNA, the CDR3 is TGTGCCAGCCGGGACAGGGGGAATGAAAAACTGTTTTTT. The V and J genes are TRBV6-4 and TRBJ1-4; 11 nucleotides agree with TRBD1. Germline lookup yields CDR1 MRHNA and CDR2 SNTAGT. The CDR3 has 13 amino acids. The V segment lost 8 bases and the J segment 5 bases; nucleotides outside the gene matches: 1.

The chain uses TRBV11-2 and TRBJ1-1; D perhaps matches TRBD1 (6 bases). Per the germline V gene, CDR1 is SGHAT and CDR2 is FQNNGV. This CDR3 is built from 14 residues. V gave up 4 bases and J gave up 5 bases, with 14 bases separating them. Written as DNA, the CDR3 is TGTGCCAGCAGCTCACAAACAGGGAAAACTGAAGCTTTCTTT. Translating it yields CASSSQTGKTEAFF.

The gene calls are TRBV19 and TRBJ1-3; unclear D gene. Per germline, CDR1 LNHDA and CDR2 SQIVND (reference sequence). Trimming took 5 bases from V and 0 from J, leaving 11 bases between them. The CDR3 runs to 15 residues. Written as DNA, the CDR3 is TGTGCCAGTAGTGCGCGACCGAGCTCTGGAAACACCATATATTTT. It yields the protein CASSARPSSGNTIYF.

This clone was counted only a few times. The chain has TRBV9 and TRBJ2-1; D gene ambiguous. Germline-derived CDR1 and CDR2 are SGDLS and YYNGEE. This CDR3 comprises 14 residues. With 0 bases removed from V and 5 bases from J, the gap between germline ends came to 9 bases. The CDR3 reads CASSVASENNEQFF. CDR3 DNA sequence: TGTGCCAGCAGCGTAGCTTCGGAAAACAATGAGCAGTTCTTC.

The genes are TRBV19 and TRBJ2-5, with 13 nucleotides matching TRBD2. Trimming cost V 5 bases and J 1 base; bases outside gene matches: 7. Germline CDR1 and CDR2: LNHDA and SQIVND (reference sequence). The CDR3 runs to 17 residues. The DNA for the CDR3 is TGTGCCAGTAGTCCCACCCGGACTAGCGGGGGCCAAGAGACCCAGTACTTC. Its protein is CASSPTRTSGGQETQYF.

Worth noting for this clone: The same CDR3 is also encoded by other DNA sequences in this sample. In DNA form, the CDR3 reads TGTGCCAGCAGTTACTCTAACCTGAACACTGAAGCTTTCTTT. Amino acids: CASSYSNLNTEAFF. This rearrangement joins TRBV6-6 to TRBJ1-1, with D uncertain. V was shortened by 0 bases and J by 0 bases, with 5 bases between the two germline ends. Germline values: CDR1 MNHNY, CDR2 SVGAGI (reference sequence). The length of the CDR3 is 14 residues.

The V gene is TRBV28, the J gene TRBJ2-7; D is possibly TRBD1 (6 bases). Trimming removed 6 bases at V and 5 bases at J, with 20 bases between. The germline gives CDR1 MDHEN, CDR2 SYDVKM. The CDR3 covers 15 residues. The CDR3 spells CASRGAGTPWDEQYF. The DNA of the CDR3 is TGTGCCAGCAGGGGGGCCGGGACACCCTGGGACGAGCAGTACTTC.